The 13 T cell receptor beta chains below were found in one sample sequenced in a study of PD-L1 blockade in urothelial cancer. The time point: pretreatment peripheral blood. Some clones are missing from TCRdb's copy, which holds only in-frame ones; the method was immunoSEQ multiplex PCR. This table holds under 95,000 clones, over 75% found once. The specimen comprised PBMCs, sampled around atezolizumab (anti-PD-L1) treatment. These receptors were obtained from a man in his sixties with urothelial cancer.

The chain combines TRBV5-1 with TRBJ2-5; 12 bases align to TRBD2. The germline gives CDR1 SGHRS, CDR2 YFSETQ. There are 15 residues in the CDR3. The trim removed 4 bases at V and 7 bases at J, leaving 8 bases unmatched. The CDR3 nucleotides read TGCGCCAGCAGCCGCTGGACTAGCGGGGAGGGGACCCAGTACTTC. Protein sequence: CASSRWTSGEGTQYF. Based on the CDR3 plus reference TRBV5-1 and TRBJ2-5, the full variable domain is KAGVTQTPRYLIKTRGQQVTLSCSPISGHRSVSWYQQTPGQGLQFLFEYFSETQRNKGNFPGRFSGRQFSNSRSEMNVSTLELGDSALYLCASSRWTSGEGTQYFGPGTRLLVL.

The CDR3 loop reads CASSFWTSGAYNEQFF. DNA for the CDR3: TGTGCCAGCAGCTTTTGGACTAGCGGGGCCTACAATGAGCAGTTCTTC. The gene calls are TRBV9 and TRBJ2-1; 12 positions match TRBD2. This CDR3 comprises 16 residues. In germline, CDR1 is SGDLS, CDR2 YYNGEE. The J segment lost 2 bases and the V segment lost 4 bases, leaving 4 bases of the junction unmatched.

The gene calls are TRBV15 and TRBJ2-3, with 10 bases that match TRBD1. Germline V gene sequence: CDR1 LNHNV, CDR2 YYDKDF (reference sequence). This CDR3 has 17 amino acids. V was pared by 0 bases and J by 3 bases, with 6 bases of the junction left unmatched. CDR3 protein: CATSRERPGQGTDTQYF. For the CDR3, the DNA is TGTGCCACCAGCAGAGAGAGACCGGGACAGGGGACAGATACGCAGTATTTT.

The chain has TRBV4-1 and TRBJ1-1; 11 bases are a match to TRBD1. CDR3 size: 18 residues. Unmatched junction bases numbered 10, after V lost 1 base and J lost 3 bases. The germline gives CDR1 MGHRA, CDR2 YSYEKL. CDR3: CASSQVGQGAFVYTEAFF. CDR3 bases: TGCGCCAGCAGCCAAGTTGGACAGGGGGCGTTTGTGTACACTGAAGCTTTCTTT.

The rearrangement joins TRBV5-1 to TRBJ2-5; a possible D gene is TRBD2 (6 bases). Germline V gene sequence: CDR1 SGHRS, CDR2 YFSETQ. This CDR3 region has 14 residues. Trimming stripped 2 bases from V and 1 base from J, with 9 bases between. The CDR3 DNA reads TGCGCCAGCAGCTTTAGCGGTTTCCAAGAGACCCAGTACTTC. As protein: CASSFSGFQETQYF.

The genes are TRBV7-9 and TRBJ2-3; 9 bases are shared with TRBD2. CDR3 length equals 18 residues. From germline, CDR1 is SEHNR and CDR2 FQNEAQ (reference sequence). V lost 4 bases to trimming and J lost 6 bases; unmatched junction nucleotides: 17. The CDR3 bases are TGTGCCAGCAGCTCCACCCCGGGACTAGCAATACAGTGGGATACGCAGTATTTT. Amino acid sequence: CASSSTPGLAIQWDTQYF.

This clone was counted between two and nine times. The CDR3 DNA reads TGCGCCAGCAGCCCGGGTGTCAAAAACATTCAGTACTTC. It encodes CASSPGVKNIQYF. The V gene is TRBV5-1, the J gene TRBJ2-4; D gene ambiguous. Germline CDR1 reads SGHRS; CDR2 reads YFSETQ. V shed 4 bases and J shed 3 bases, with 8 bases lying between them. The length of the CDR3 is 13 residues.

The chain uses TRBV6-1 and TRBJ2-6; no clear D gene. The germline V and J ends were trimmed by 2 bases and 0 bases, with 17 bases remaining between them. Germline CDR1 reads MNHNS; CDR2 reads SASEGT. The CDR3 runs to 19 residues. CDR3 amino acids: CASSEMLQESRSGANVLTF. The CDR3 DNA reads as TGTGCCAGCAGTGAAATGTTGCAAGAGAGCCGCTCTGGGGCCAACGTCCTGACTTTC.

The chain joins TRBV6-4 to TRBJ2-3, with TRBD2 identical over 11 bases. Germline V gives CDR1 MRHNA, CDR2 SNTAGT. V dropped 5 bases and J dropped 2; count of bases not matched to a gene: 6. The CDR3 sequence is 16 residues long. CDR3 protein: CASSPHSGGATDTQYF. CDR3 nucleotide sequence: TGTGCCAGCAGTCCTCATAGCGGGGGGGCCACAGATACGCAGTATTTT.

The CDR3 sequence: CAGTGNTEAFF. The CDR3 nucleotides are TGTGCCGGAACAGGGAACACTGAAGCTTTCTTT. The chain links TRBV2 to TRBJ1-1; D might be TRBD1 (5 bases). CDR3 length: 11 amino acids. V lost 11 bases, J lost 1 base, and 8 bases lay in between. CDR1 SNHLY and CDR2 FYNNEI come from the germline V gene.

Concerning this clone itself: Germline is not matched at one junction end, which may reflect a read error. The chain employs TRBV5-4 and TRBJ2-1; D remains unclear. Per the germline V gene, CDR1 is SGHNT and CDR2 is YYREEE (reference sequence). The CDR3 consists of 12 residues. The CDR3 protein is CASSLNLRVPLF. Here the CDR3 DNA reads TGTGCCAGCTCCCTAAATTTGAGAGTACCGCTCTTC.

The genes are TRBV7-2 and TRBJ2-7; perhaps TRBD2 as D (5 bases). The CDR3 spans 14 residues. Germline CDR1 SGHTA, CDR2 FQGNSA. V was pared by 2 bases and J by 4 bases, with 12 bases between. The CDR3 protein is CASSLLVGSYEQYF. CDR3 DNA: TGTGCCAGCAGCTTATTGGTAGGGAGTTACGAGCAGTACTTC.

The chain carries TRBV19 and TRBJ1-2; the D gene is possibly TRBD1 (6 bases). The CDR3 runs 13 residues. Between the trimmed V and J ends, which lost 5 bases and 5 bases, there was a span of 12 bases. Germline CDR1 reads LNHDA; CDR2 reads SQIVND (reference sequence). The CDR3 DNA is TGTGCCAGTAGTCCCACGGACAGTTATGGCTACACCTTC. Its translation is CASSPTDSYGYTF. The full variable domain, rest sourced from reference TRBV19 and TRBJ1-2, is DGGITQSPKYLFRKEGQNVTLSCEQNLNHDAMYWYRQDPGQGLRLIYYSQIVNDFQKGDIAEGYSVSREKKESFPLTVTSAQKNPTAFYLCASSPTDSYGYTFGSGTRLTVV.